One TCR beta chain is described in this entry. Its antigen is as yet unknown. This specimen belongs to a study of blood T cells in healthy people across ages. Whole-study results and caveats: Measured against age, TCR beta diversity per million T cells decreased in a roughly linear manner.

Each sample yielded at least 6 micrograms of PBMC total RNA. The junction had 5 bases not matched to a gene; V was cut back by 5 bases and J by 2 bases. This CDR3 region has 14 residues. It was with a sample-barcoded 5' primer and a J-beta primer mix that a second PCR of roughly 7 to 12 cycles was run. TCRdb processed the 5' RACE reads anew with MiXCR; each CDR3 protein has one entry. Of fewer than 750,000 distinct CDR3 sequences in the sample, roughly 48% are singletons; the top ten hold roughly 24%. The chain combines TRBV12-3 or TRBV12-4 with TRBJ2-7; 8 positions agree with TRBD1. Sample: blood. This clonotype was obtained from a man older than 75 in good health. CDR3 residues: CASSRQGPTYEQYF. The CDR3 DNA follows: TGTGCCAGCAGTCGACAGGGGCCAACCTACGAGCAGTACTTC.